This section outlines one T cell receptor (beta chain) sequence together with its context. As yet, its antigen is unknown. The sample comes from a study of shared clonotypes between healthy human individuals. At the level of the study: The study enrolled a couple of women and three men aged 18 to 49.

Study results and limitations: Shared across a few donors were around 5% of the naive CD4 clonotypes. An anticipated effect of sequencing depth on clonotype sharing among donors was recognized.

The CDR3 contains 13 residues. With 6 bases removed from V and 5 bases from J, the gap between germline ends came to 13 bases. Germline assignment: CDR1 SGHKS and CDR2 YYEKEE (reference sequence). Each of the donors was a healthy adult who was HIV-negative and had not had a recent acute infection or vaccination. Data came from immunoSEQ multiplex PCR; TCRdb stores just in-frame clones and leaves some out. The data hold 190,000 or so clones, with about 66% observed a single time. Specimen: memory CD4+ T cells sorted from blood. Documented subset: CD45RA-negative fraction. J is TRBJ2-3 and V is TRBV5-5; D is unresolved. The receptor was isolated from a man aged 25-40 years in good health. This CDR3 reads CASILPPLDTQYF. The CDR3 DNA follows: TGTGCCAGCATCCTCCCCCCTCTAGATACGCAGTATTTT.